These 24 T cell receptor beta chains share one sample of origin, sequenced in a study of T cells in localized non-small cell lung cancer. Sequenced by immunoSEQ multiplex PCR; TCRdb stores in-frame clones only, minus some. The data show about 13,000 clones, approximately 84% seen once. The sequencing used peripheral blood, collected before any cancer treatment. Source of these receptors: a male donor aged 60 or over with stage I squamous cell lung carcinoma.

The chain links TRBV19 to TRBJ2-3, with unresolved D. This CDR3 region has 12 residues. The V end lost 2 bases, the J end lost 0 bases, and 0 bases lay between the germline ends. Germline V gene sequence: CDR1 LNHDA, CDR2 SQIVND (reference sequence). The CDR3 DNA reads TGTGCCAGTAGTATAAGCACAGATACGCAGTATTTT. Amino acids: CASSISTDTQYF.

In nucleotides, the CDR3 is TGTGCCAGCAGCAGTATAGCGCGCAATCAGCCCCAGCATTTT. This translates into CASSSIARNQPQHF. The chain is built from TRBV27 and TRBJ1-5, with no clear D. Per the germline V gene, CDR1 is MNHEY and CDR2 is SMNVEV (reference sequence). With 6 bases removed from V and 2 bases from J, the gap between germline ends came to 11 bases. The CDR3 is 14 amino acids.

This clone was observed a single time. Here the CDR3 reads CASSEQGLNQPQHF. The CDR3 DNA is TGTGCCAGCAGTGAACAAGGTCTCAATCAGCCCCAGCATTTT. The chain is built from TRBV6-1 and TRBJ1-5, with no clear D. CDR1 MNHNS and CDR2 SASEGT come from the germline V gene. The CDR3 extends over 14 amino acids. Deletions cut 2 bases from V and 3 bases from J, with 8 bases between.

The V call is TRBV4-1, the J call TRBJ2-1; D unclear. Germline lookup yields CDR1 MGHRA and CDR2 YSYEKL. V lost 0 bases, J lost 10 bases, and 10 bases lay in between. This CDR3 spans 13 amino acids. CDR3 loop: CASSQDRNWEQFF. In DNA form, the CDR3 reads TGCGCCAGCAGCCAAGATAGGAATTGGGAGCAGTTCTTC.

The rearrangement links TRBV14 to TRBJ2-1, with 13 bases fitting TRBD2. Trimming at V came to 3 bases and at J to 8 bases, leaving 7 bases not matched to a gene. From germline, CDR1 is SGHDN and CDR2 FVKESK. The CDR3 sequence is 16 residues long. The CDR3 bases are TGTGCCAGCAGCCAGCCGGGACTAGCGGGATCCCATGAGCAGTTCTTC. The encoded protein is CASSQPGLAGSHEQFF.

The chain combines TRBV4-2 with TRBJ2-7; either TRBD1 or TRBD2 may supply D (5 bases each). With 1 base removed from V and 6 bases from J, the gap between germline ends came to 10 bases. Germline loops: CDR1 LGHNA, CDR2 YNFKEQ. The CDR3 extends over 13 amino acids. CDR3 in amino acids: CASSQGDRIEQYF. The CDR3 DNA is TGTGCCAGCAGCCAAGGGGACCGAATCGAGCAGTACTTC.

This sequence joins TRBV7-7 and TRBJ2-2; TRBD2 matches 8 bases. The CDR3 runs to 17 residues. Trimming at V came to 5 bases and at J to 0 bases, leaving 8 bases not matched to a gene. Germline values: CDR1 SSHAT, CDR2 FNYEAQ (reference sequence). The CDR3 loop reads CASSRTSGLANTGELFF. The CDR3 region has the DNA TGTGCCAGCAGCCGTACTAGCGGCCTCGCGAACACCGGGGAGCTGTTTTTT.

The chain employs TRBV6-1 and TRBJ1-5; D possibly corresponds to TRBD1 (6 bases). V dropped 4 bases and J dropped 3 bases, with 16 bases sitting between them. Germline V CDR1 and CDR2: MNHNS, SASEGT. The CDR3 has 16 amino acids. Written as DNA, the CDR3 is TGTGCCAGCAGTGGATCCGGGACAACCCCCAATCAGCCCCAGCATTTT. Translating it yields CASSGSGTTPNQPQHF.

The chain carries TRBV6-6 and TRBJ2-5; D not certain. The germline V and J ends were trimmed by 2 bases and 3 bases, with 10 bases remaining between them. The CDR3 extends over 14 amino acids. Germline V gene data show CDR1 as MNHNY and CDR2 as SVGAGI (reference sequence). CDR3 loop: CASSYPRAEETQYF. In DNA form, the CDR3 reads TGTGCCAGCAGTTACCCCCGGGCAGAAGAGACCCAGTACTTC.

The CDR3 spells CASSLALRGEQFF. For the CDR3, the DNA is TGTGCCAGCAGCTTAGCGCTAAGGGGTGAGCAGTTCTTC. The V gene is TRBV7-2, the J gene TRBJ2-1, with a weak D call TRBD1 (5 bases). The V end was cut by 0 bases, the J end by 9 bases, with 9 bases between. The CDR3 is 13 residues long. The germline V gene encodes CDR1 SGHTA and CDR2 FQGNSA.

This sequence joins TRBV5-1 and TRBJ2-1; 9 positions match TRBD2. Germline V gives CDR1 SGHRS, CDR2 YFSETQ. The J segment lost 10 bases and the V segment lost 0 bases, leaving 5 bases of the junction unmatched. The CDR3 is 14 amino acids. The CDR3: CASSLEGLAYEQFF. Here the CDR3 DNA reads TGCGCCAGCAGCTTGGAGGGACTAGCATACGAGCAGTTCTTC. Using reference TRBV5-1 and TRBJ2-1 for the parts outside the CDR3, the full variable domain is KAGVTQTPRYLIKTRGQQVTLSCSPISGHRSVSWYQQTPGQGLQFLFEYFSETQRNKGNFPGRFSGRQFSNSRSEMNVSTLELGDSALYLCASSLEGLAYEQFFGPGTRLTVL.

This clone has more than one count but fewer than ten. J is TRBJ1-2 and V is TRBV28; TRBD1 might be the D (6 bases). Germline CDR1 reads MDHEN; CDR2 reads SYDVKM. The CDR3 extends over 15 amino acids. V lost 2 bases to trimming and J lost 4 bases, with 14 bases between them. The DNA for the CDR3 is TGTGCCAGCAGTTTACTGGGGGGCGTAGTCTATGGCTACACCTTC. This translates into CASSLLGGVVYGYTF.

V usage is TRBV11-2 and J usage is TRBJ2-7; 7 positions agree with TRBD1. Germline V gene lookup returns CDR1 SGHAT and CDR2 FQNNGV. V lost 3 bases and J lost 9; bases outside the gene matches: 11. The CDR3 covers 14 residues. Here the CDR3 DNA reads TGTGCCAGCAGCTTGGACAGGCTGGGTGTCCCGCAGTACTTC. It yields the protein CASSLDRLGVPQYF.

The chain has TRBV4-1 and TRBJ2-5; no reliable D call. This CDR3 has 12 residues. CDR1 and CDR2 from the germline V gene are MGHRA and YSYEKL. V was cut by 3 bases and J by 5 bases, with 7 bases left in between. The DNA of the CDR3 is TGCGCCAGCAGCCATGTTTTGGAGACCCAGTACTTC. Its protein product is CASSHVLETQYF.

This clone was seen a handful of times. The rearrangement links TRBV10-2 to TRBJ2-5; D possibly uses TRBD1 or TRBD2 (6 bases each). The CDR3 covers 15 residues. Trimming removed 0 bases at V and 5 bases at J, with 13 bases between. The germline CDR1 and CDR2 sequences are WSHSY and SAAADI. The CDR3 reads CASSESPGAGETQYF. The CDR3 DNA reads as TGCGCCAGCAGTGAGTCGCCGGGGGCGGGGGAGACCCAGTACTTC.

In nucleotides, the CDR3 is TGTGCCAGCAGTGATGAAAATCAGCCCCAGCATTTT. Translation: CASSDENQPQHF. The chain joins TRBV25-1 to TRBJ1-5; D ambiguous. CDR1 is MGHDK, CDR2 SYGVNS, per germline. The CDR3 spans 12 residues. The V end was cut by 3 bases, the J end by 4 bases, with 4 bases between.

The rearrangement joins TRBV7-9 to TRBJ1-5; D may be TRBD1 (6 bases). The CDR3 loop spans 17 amino acids. Between the trimmed V and J ends, which lost 5 bases and 2 bases, there was a span of 19 bases. Germline V CDR1 and CDR2: SEHNR, FQNEAQ (reference sequence). The CDR3 is CASSASGDTGGNQPQHF. In DNA, the CDR3 is TGTGCCAGCAGCGCCTCTGGGGACACCGGGGGCAATCAGCCCCAGCATTTT.

V and J are TRBV28 and TRBJ2-7; 15 nucleotides agree with TRBD2. This CDR3 spans 15 amino acids. J gave up 7 bases and V 5 bases, and 6 bases lay outside the gene matches. Germline V gene data show CDR1 as MDHEN and CDR2 as SYDVKM. CDR3 region: CASSARTSGRVEQYF. The CDR3 region has the DNA TGTGCCAGCAGTGCAAGGACTAGCGGGAGGGTAGAGCAGTACTTC. The entire variable domain, with the rest obtained from reference TRBV28 and TRBJ2-7, is as follows: DVKVTQSSRYLVKRTGEKVFLECVQDMDHENMFWYRQDPGLGLRLIYFSYDVKMKEKGDIPEGYSVSREKKERFSLILESASTNQTSMYLCASSARTSGRVEQYFGPGTRLTVT.

This chain links TRBV7-9 with TRBJ1-4, with 8 bases lining up with TRBD1. Germline CDR1 reads SEHNR; CDR2 reads FQNEAQ (reference sequence). This CDR3 has 15 residues. The trim removed 4 bases at V and 7 bases at J, leaving 8 bases unmatched. DNA for the CDR3: TGTGCCAGCAGCTCTCAGGGGGCCGGCGGTGAAAAACTGTTTTTT. The encoded protein is CASSSQGAGGEKLFF.

The chain couples TRBV27 to TRBJ2-7; 13 nucleotides align to TRBD2. The CDR3 loop spans 17 amino acids. Germline V gene data show CDR1 as MNHEY and CDR2 as SMNVEV (reference sequence). The V segment lost 3 bases and the J segment 8 bases; nucleotides outside the gene matches: 13. CDR3 protein: CASSFRLGTSGTGKQYF. CDR3 nucleotide sequence: TGTGCCAGCAGTTTCCGACTCGGGACTAGCGGGACGGGCAAGCAGTACTTC.

V is TRBV2 and J is TRBJ1-5, with D hard to call. This CDR3 has 12 residues. CDR1 and CDR2 (germline): SNHLY, FYNNEI. V lost 6 bases and J lost 7, with 10 bases in between. The chain's CDR3 is CASRGWIQPQHF. In DNA form, the CDR3 reads TGTGCCAGCAGGGGTTGGATCCAGCCCCAGCATTTT.

This clone came up a few times. This chain uses TRBV5-4 with TRBJ1-3; 7 bases map to TRBD1. The CDR3 contains 13 residues. V shed 3 bases, J shed 4 bases, and the junction held 1 base outside the gene matches. Germline V gene sequence: CDR1 SGHNT, CDR2 YYREEE (reference sequence). DNA of the CDR3: TGTGCCAGCAGCTCGGACAGGGGAAACACCATATATTTT. It codes for CASSSDRGNTIYF.

The chain uses TRBV7-3 and TRBJ2-5, with 7 bases that match TRBD1. The CDR3 totals 15 residues. Germline V gene lookup returns CDR1 SGHTA and CDR2 FQGTGA. Unmatched junction bases numbered 10, after V lost 5 bases and J lost 4 bases. The CDR3 DNA reads TGTGCCAGCAGCGCCCAGGGGGTCCAGGGAGAGACCCAGTACTTC. Translating it yields CASSAQGVQGETQYF. The full variable domain, completed using reference TRBV7-3 and TRBJ2-5, is GAGVSQTPSNKVTEKGKYVELRCDPISGHTALYWYRQSLGQGPEFLIYFQGTGAADDSGLPNDRFFAVRPEGSVSTLKIQRTERGDSAVYLCASSAQGVQGETQYFGPGTRLLVL.

V and J are TRBV7-3 and TRBJ2-1; possible D gene TRBD1, 6 bases. V gave up 2 bases and J gave up 6 bases, with 14 bases separating them. The CDR3 covers 15 residues. CDR1 SGHTA and CDR2 FQGTGA come from the germline V gene. In nucleotides, the CDR3 is TGTGCCAGCAGCTTACTCAGGGGTCAAGGCAATGAGCAGTTCTTC. Translation: CASSLLRGQGNEQFF.